Each of the 21 T cell receptor beta chains below was sequenced from the same sample in a study of T cells in Graves' hyperthyroidism and ophthalmopathy. Amplification targeted TCR beta CDR3 regions from RNA transcripts. In the first-round RT-PCR of the TCR CDR3, the HTBI primer set was used. TCRdb re-derived calls from the multiplex PCR reads in MiXCR, one entry per CDR3 protein. The data show 700,000 to 850,000 distinct CDR3 sequences, roughly a third seen once. Sequenced material: blood. These receptors originate from a woman in her 40s with Graves' hyperthyroidism.

This clonotype was recorded many times. Here the CDR3 reads CATSDFGNTEAFF. The CDR3 DNA sequence: TGTGCCACCAGTGATTTTGGCAACACTGAAGCTTTCTTT. The chain is built from TRBV24-1 and TRBJ1-1; no clear D. Trimming shortened V by 1 base and J by 2 bases, and 4 bases separated the two germline ends. Germline CDR1 KGHDR, CDR2 SFDVKD. The CDR3 is 13 amino acids.

This clonotype appeared a few times. This chain links TRBV5-1 with TRBJ1-1, with D maybe TRBD1 (5 bases). Trimming removed 4 bases from V and 5 bases from J, with 21 bases in between. The germline gives CDR1 SGHRS, CDR2 YFSETQ. CDR3 length: 16 residues. The CDR3 sequence is CASSHTKGGRGTEAFF. CDR3 coding DNA: TGCGCCAGCAGCCACACCAAAGGAGGGCGGGGGACTGAAGCTTTCTTT.

V usage is TRBV7-3 and J usage is TRBJ1-1; TRBD1 might be the D (6 bases). This CDR3 spans 15 amino acids. In germline, CDR1 is SGHTA, CDR2 FQGTGA. V was cut by 6 bases and J by 0 bases, with 14 bases left in between. CDR3 bases: TGTGCCAGCAGGACGACACAGGGTTTGAACACTGAAGCTTTCTTT. Translation gives CASRTTQGLNTEAFF.

This clonotype was counted ten times or more. V usage is TRBV20-1 and J usage is TRBJ2-7, with TRBD2 as a possible D gene (5 bases). Germline values: CDR1 DFQATT, CDR2 SNEGSKA (reference sequence). Trimming cost V 3 bases and J 3 bases, with 27 bases left between them. The length of the CDR3 is 18 residues. The CDR3 nucleotides read TGCAGTGCTAGTCCGAGTGGCTCAATAGCGACTGCAAACTACGAGCAGTACTTC. This translates into CSASPSGSIATANYEQYF.

The chain recombines TRBV10-2 with TRBJ1-1; D ambiguous. V lost 2 bases and J 7 bases, leaving 11 bases between the germline ends. Germline CDR1 reads WSHSY; CDR2 reads SAAADI. The CDR3 length is 13 residues. The CDR3 coding sequence is TGCGCCAGCAGTGAGATCGTGGGTGATGAAGCTTTCTTT. The encoded protein is CASSEIVGDEAFF.

This clonotype was found many times. This chain joins TRBV4-2 and TRBJ1-1; D uncertain. Germline V gene sequence: CDR1 LGHNA, CDR2 YNFKEQ. This CDR3 region has 12 residues. V was clipped by 4 bases and J by 11 bases, with 14 bases between them. The DNA of the CDR3 is TGTGCCAGCAGCCCAAATGGGCCGGCGGCTTTCTTT. As protein: CASSPNGPAAFF.

This clonotype was seen many times. The CDR3 DNA reads as TGTGCCAGCAGCTGTGGGACAGGGAATCAGCCCCAGCATTTT. Translation: CASSCGTGNQPQHF. The gene calls are TRBV5-5 and TRBJ1-5; 9 bases are shared with TRBD1. After removal of 3 bases from V and 4 bases from J, the junction contained 2 bases not matched to a gene. CDR1 and CDR2 from the germline V gene are SGHKS and YYEKEE (reference sequence). This CDR3 comprises 14 residues.

This clonotype was detected ten times or more. The chain recombines TRBV24-1 with TRBJ1-2, with TRBD1 as a possible D gene (5 bases). This CDR3 is built from 15 residues. The V gene lost 1 base and the J gene lost 5 bases, with 13 bases spanning the gap. Germline lookup yields CDR1 KGHDR and CDR2 SFDVKD. In DNA, the CDR3 is TGTGCCACCAGTGATTTCCGGCAGGGAGTTTATGGCTACACCTTC. This sequence encodes CATSDFRQGVYGYTF.

V and J are TRBV10-3 and TRBJ1-5; D remains ambiguous. This CDR3 is built from 13 residues. V lost 4 bases, J lost 9 bases, and 13 bases lay in between. CDR1 ENHRY and CDR2 SYGVKD come from the germline V gene. CDR3 bases: TGTGCCATCAGTGCACTGTTGCTGCGGCCCCAGCATTTT. Its protein product is CAISALLLRPQHF.

This clonotype has at least ten counts. CDR3 nucleotides: TGCAGTGCCACCGGAGAGCCCTCCTACGAGCAGTACTTC. Protein product: CSATGEPSYEQYF. V gene TRBV20-1 combines with J gene TRBJ2-7; D not certain. From germline, CDR1 is DFQATT and CDR2 SNEGSKA (reference sequence). The V gene lost 6 bases and the J gene lost 0 bases, with 12 bases spanning the gap. CDR3 length: 13 residues.

This clonotype occurred many times. This rearrangement joins TRBV20-1 to TRBJ2-5; D is perhaps TRBD2 (5 bases). The CDR3 contains 14 residues. V shed 7 bases and J shed 4 bases, with 19 bases lying between them. Germline V CDR1 and CDR2: DFQATT, SNEGSKA (reference sequence). Written as DNA, the CDR3 is TGCAGTGTAAAGTTCGGAGGTAGAACAGAGACCCAGTACTTC. It encodes CSVKFGGRTETQYF.

V gene TRBV6-5 combines with J gene TRBJ2-7, with D unresolved. This CDR3 comprises 12 residues. Trimming took 6 bases from V and 3 from J, leaving 9 bases between them. Germline V gene data show CDR1 as MNHEY and CDR2 as SVGAGI. Here the CDR3 reads CASRLANYEQYF. The CDR3 DNA follows: TGTGCCAGCAGATTGGCCAACTACGAGCAGTACTTC.

The rearrangement uses TRBV7-2 and TRBJ1-2; D is unclear. Trimming shortened V by 1 base and J by 7 bases, and 22 bases separated the two germline ends. The length of the CDR3 is 17 residues. Looked up from germline, CDR1 is SGHTA and CDR2 is FQGNSA. The CDR3 region is CASSLVEGNVRTSGYTF. CDR3 DNA sequence: TGTGCCAGCAGCTTAGTCGAAGGGAATGTCCGGACTAGTGGCTACACCTTC.

The rearrangement joins TRBV5-5 to TRBJ2-3; perhaps D is TRBD1 or TRBD2 (5 bases each). The CDR3 extends over 13 amino acids. Looked up from germline, CDR1 is SGHKS and CDR2 is YYEKEE (reference sequence). The V and J ends lost 4 bases and 3 bases respectively, with 9 bases between them. For the CDR3, the DNA is TGTGCCAGCAGCGTGAGGGGTACAGATACGCAGTATTTT. Protein: CASSVRGTDTQYF.

Concerning this clonotype itself: An end of the junction does not agree with germline; a read error may underlie this. The chain is built from TRBV25-1 and TRBJ1-3; weak D call: TRBD1 (6 bases). Looked up from germline, CDR1 is MGHDK and CDR2 is SYGVNS. The CDR3 covers 14 residues. Written as DNA, the CDR3 is TGTGCCTGCAGACTGACAGGAACTGGAAACACCATATATTTT. Protein product: CACRLTGTGNTIYF.

Ten or more counts support this clonotype. This rearrangement joins TRBV12-3 or TRBV12-4 to TRBJ1-6, with 9 bases fitting TRBD1. CDR3 length equals 14 residues. The V and J ends lost 3 bases and 10 bases, in that order; junction bases with no gene match: 4. In nucleotides, the CDR3 is TGTGCCAGCAGTTTCACGGACAGGGGCTCACCCCTCCACTTT. Amino acid sequence: CASSFTDRGSPLHF.

This clonotype was counted many times. The CDR3 sequence is CASSQAMGEQYF. CDR3 in DNA: TGTGCCAGCAGCCAGGCGATGGGGGAGCAGTACTTC. The genes are TRBV13 and TRBJ2-7, with no clear D. The CDR3 loop spans 12 amino acids. V lost 5 bases and J 7 bases, leaving 12 bases between the germline ends. Germline V gives CDR1 PRHDT, CDR2 FYEKMQ (reference sequence).

Of note for this clonotype: This may come from a read error, since a much larger clone is one base off. This chain uses TRBV15 with TRBJ2-2; 9 bases agree with TRBD2. Germline loops: CDR1 LNHNV, CDR2 YYDKDF (reference sequence). The CDR3 is 16 residues long. Here the CDR3 DNA reads TGTGCCACCAGCAGTCAGGGACTAGCAGTCACCGGGGAGCTGCTTTTT. Amino acids: CATSSQGLAVTGELLF.

A few counts support this clonotype. This rearrangement joins TRBV29-1 to TRBJ1-1; D not certain. V lost 4 bases and J lost 6, with 15 bases in between. The CDR3 is 13 amino acids. The germline V gene has CDR1 SQVTM and CDR2 ANQGSEA. CDR3 in amino acids: CSVVEGLRAEAFF. CDR3 DNA sequence: TGCAGCGTTGTTGAGGGATTGCGGGCTGAAGCTTTCTTT.

A remark on this clonotype: Its ends do not fully match the called genes, so a read error is possible. This rearrangement joins TRBV10-3 to TRBJ2-7, with D perhaps TRBD1 (5 bases). Germline CDR1 ENHRY, CDR2 SYGVKD. The CDR3 totals 15 residues. The CDR3 nucleotides are TGTGCCAGCAGTGACCCCTTCAGGGTTGTGTACGAGCAGTACTTC. It codes for CASSDPFRVVYEQYF.

This clonotype was observed a few times. The chain recombines TRBV10-3 with TRBJ2-7, with a possible D match to TRBD2 (5 bases). V lost 3 bases, J lost 4 bases, and 19 bases lay in between. Per the germline V gene, CDR1 is ENHRY and CDR2 is SYGVKD. This CDR3 has 16 residues. CDR3 coding DNA: TGTGCCATCAGTGATTTCGGGATGGAAAGACAATACGAGCAGTACTTC. It codes for CAISDFGMERQYEQYF.